This is a list of T cell receptor beta chains from one sample in a study of cytomegalovirus exposure and HLA in healthy donors. Sequencing used immunoSEQ multiplex PCR; TCRdb keeps in-frame clones, though not all of them. In the table there are about 130,000 clones, nearly 90% of which are singletons. Sample: PBMCs. The source of these receptors is a woman between 18 and 30 years old in good health and CMV-seronegative. CDR3s include the opening cysteine and the closing phenylalanine or tryptophan. The D gene is left open where the match is weak.

V	J	D	CDR3
TRBV27	TRBJ2-7	TRBD1	CASSTTGGAGFIYEQYF
TRBV7-9	TRBJ2-7	-	CASSLGAREQYF
TRBV9	TRBJ1-1	TRBD1	CASSAPDRMNTEAFF
TRBV10-2	TRBJ2-1	-	CASISRFEQFF
TRBV9	TRBJ2-1	TRBD2	CASSPGLAGAYNEQFF
TRBV10-1	TRBJ1-6	-	CASSGPDNSPLHF
TRBV5-1	TRBJ2-1	-	CASSLEGWGDEQFF
TRBV5-1	TRBJ2-7	-	CASSSPDYTLGAGGSYEQYF
TRBV27	TRBJ1-4	-	CASSFHGGEKLFF
TRBV2	TRBJ2-5	TRBD2	CASSDIRPSGGQETQYF
TRBV6-5	TRBJ1-2	TRBD1	CASRGQGARGYGYTF
TRBV5-1	TRBJ1-4	TRBD1	CASSLWTGVEKLFF
TRBV27	TRBJ2-4	-	CASSPRVPGHGKNIQYF